These 21 T cell receptor beta chains were sequenced from one sample in a study of blood T cell repertoires in COVID-19 (dated by TCRdb to the early 2020s). The protocol used for the library was the immunoSEQ multiplex PCR assay. Entries here come from immuneACCESS through TCRdb and include only in-frame sequences with V and J called. Some clones fail to appear in such tables; in the studies checked, an unresolved V gene covers under half of the shortfall, and the cause of the remainder is unknown. For this sample there are approximately 20,000 clones; around 82% appear just once. Roughly 12% of the sample is taken by the ten largest. Sequencing input: peripheral blood. The receptors originated from a man between 60 and 70 years old with active COVID-19.

V and J are TRBV11-3 and TRBJ2-1, with 10 bases aligning to TRBD1. Germline CDR1 is SGHNT and CDR2 is YENEEA. Germline trimming cut 7 bases from V and 5 bases from J; bases unmatched to any gene: 11. The CDR3 length is 16 residues. CDR3 DNA: TGTGCCAGCACCGAACCCAGGGGACAGGGGAACAATGAGCAGTTCTTC. Its protein is CASTEPRGQGNNEQFF. Using reference TRBV11-3 and TRBJ2-1 for the parts outside the CDR3, the full variable domain is EAGVVQSPRYKIIEKKQPVAFWCNPISGHNTLYWYLQNLGQGPELLIRYENEEAVDDSQLPKDRFSAERLKGVDSTLKIQPAELGDSAVYLCASTEPRGQGNNEQFFGPGTRLTVL.

The rearrangement uses TRBV18 and TRBJ2-1; weak D call: TRBD1 (5 bases). The CDR3 loop spans 14 amino acids. Between the trimmed V and J ends, which lost 3 bases and 4 bases, there was a span of 10 bases. In germline, CDR1 is KGHSH, CDR2 LQKENI. The CDR3 loop is CASSPLDKYNEQFF. CDR3 sequence (DNA): TGTGCCAGCTCACCGTTGGACAAGTACAATGAGCAGTTCTTC.

The rearrangement links TRBV6-5 to TRBJ2-1; 9 bases are shared with TRBD2. The length of the CDR3 is 15 residues. The germline V gene has CDR1 MNHEY and CDR2 SVGAGI. J lost 6 bases, V lost 6 bases, and 9 bases had no gene match. This chain's CDR3 is CASRSGTSLLNEQFF. CDR3 sequence (DNA): TGTGCCAGCAGGTCCGGGACTAGCCTACTCAATGAGCAGTTCTTC.

The rearrangement uses TRBV24-1 and TRBJ2-3; 12 bases map to TRBD2. CDR3 size: 14 residues. The V gene end was trimmed by 8 bases and the J gene end by 14 bases; junction bases not matched to a gene: 13. The V gene's germline CDR1 is KGHDR and CDR2 SFDVKD. Written as DNA, the CDR3 is TGTGCCACCACCGCAGGGCTAGCGGGAGGGGCTTGGTATTTT. This sequence encodes CATTAGLAGGAWYF.

The rearrangement links TRBV10-1 to TRBJ2-1, with 7 nucleotides matching TRBD2. Trimming removed 3 bases from V and 6 bases from J; junction bases left unmatched: 5. CDR1 is WNHNN, CDR2 SYGVQD, per germline (reference sequence). CDR3 length: 14 amino acids. As DNA, the CDR3 is TGCGCCAGCAGTGATGGACTAGTGGGCAATGAGCAGTTCTTC. Its protein is CASSDGLVGNEQFF.

The chain recombines TRBV24-1 with TRBJ2-3; D may be TRBD1 (5 bases). The CDR3 runs to 13 residues. With 7 bases removed from V and 2 bases from J, the gap between germline ends came to 9 bases. Germline V gives CDR1 KGHDR, CDR2 SFDVKD. DNA for the CDR3: TGTGCCACCAGGGACACTTACACAGATACGCAGTATTTT. It yields the protein CATRDTYTDTQYF.

This clone was detected only once. The chain joins TRBV7-2 to TRBJ2-2; TRBD2 is a possible D gene (5 bases). The CDR3 length is 16 residues. Trimming pared 3 bases from V and 4 bases from J, leaving 15 bases between. Germline-derived CDR1 and CDR2 are SGHTA and FQGNSA. The CDR3 protein is CASSFHDSGSTGELFF. CDR3 in DNA: TGTGCCAGCAGCTTCCATGACTCGGGATCCACCGGGGAGCTGTTTTTT. The full variable domain, rest sourced from reference TRBV7-2 and TRBJ2-2, is GAGVSQSPSNKVTEKGKDVELRCDPISGHTALYWYRQSLGQGLEFLIYFQGNSAPDKSGLPSDRFSAERTGGSVSTLTIQRTQQEDSAVYLCASSFHDSGSTGELFFGEGSRLTVL.

The rearrangement links TRBV6-6 to TRBJ2-7; 7 bases align to TRBD1. In germline, CDR1 is MNHNY, CDR2 SVGAGI (reference sequence). With V trimmed by 2 bases and J by 3 bases, 4 bases remained unmatched. The CDR3 extends over 14 amino acids. CDR3 amino acids: CASSYAAGGYEQYF. The CDR3 DNA follows: TGTGCCAGCAGTTACGCCGCAGGGGGCTACGAGCAGTACTTC.

CDR3 protein: CASSATLGSFTGELFF. CDR3 DNA: TGTGCCAGCAGCGCTACCCTCGGGAGTTTTACCGGGGAGCTGTTTTTT. This chain links TRBV9 with TRBJ2-2, with D possibly being TRBD2 (6 bases). V gave up 3 bases and J gave up 5 bases, with 17 bases separating them. The germline V gene encodes CDR1 SGDLS and CDR2 YYNGEE. The CDR3 has 16 amino acids.

This clone occurred once. One junction end does not reproduce the germline sequence, and a read error may be involved. The chain is built from TRBV6-4 and TRBJ2-5, with 9 nucleotides matching TRBD1. The CDR3 totals 15 residues. Germline V lookup: CDR1 MRHNA, CDR2 SNTAGT. CDR3 region: CASSETGGSQETRYF. CDR3 nucleotides: TGTGCCAGCAGCGAAACAGGGGGCTCCCAAGAGACCCGGTACTTC.

J is TRBJ2-2 and V is TRBV4-3, with 11 bases fitting TRBD2. The CDR3 has 15 residues. Germline V lookup: CDR1 LGHNA, CDR2 YSLEER. Germline trimming cut 3 bases from V and 7 bases from J; bases unmatched to any gene: 4. CDR3 in amino acids: CASSQGLAEGGELFF. CDR3 coding DNA: TGCGCCAGCAGCCAGGGACTAGCGGAGGGCGGGGAGCTGTTTTTT.

This chain connects TRBV5-1 to TRBJ2-5, with D possibly being TRBD2 (6 bases). Trimming shortened V by 0 bases and J by 5 bases, and 11 bases separated the two germline ends. Germline V lookup: CDR1 SGHRS, CDR2 YFSETQ. CDR3 length: 14 residues. The CDR3, as DNA: TGCGCCAGCAGCTTGGACGGGAGTTCGGAGACCCAGTACTTC. Protein sequence: CASSLDGSSETQYF.

The chain links TRBV25-1 to TRBJ2-5, with D possibly matching TRBD2 (5 bases). The CDR3 length is 17 residues. The V end lost 5 bases, the J end lost 2 bases, and 21 bases lay between the germline ends. From germline, CDR1 is MGHDK and CDR2 SYGVNS. The CDR3 bases are TGTGCCAGCAGTCTCGGTAGGGCTAGCATTATACAAGAGACCCAGTACTTC. Translated, it gives CASSLGRASIIQETQYF.

V usage is TRBV4-2 and J usage is TRBJ2-5, with D possibly matching TRBD2 (6 bases). V was clipped by 0 bases and J by 14 bases, with 25 bases between them. Germline V CDR1 and CDR2: LGHNA, YNFKEQ. The CDR3 loop spans 16 amino acids. The CDR3 region has the DNA TGTGCCAGCAGCCAAGATAGGGTTCTTACTAGCCGGGGAGAATACTTC. It specifies CASSQDRVLTSRGEYF.

The chain links TRBV19 to TRBJ1-1, with D unclear. The germline V gene encodes CDR1 LNHDA and CDR2 SQIVND (reference sequence). V lost 1 base, J lost 0 bases, and 9 bases lay in between. CDR3 length: 15 residues. Here the CDR3 reads CASSIVSEMNTEAFF. As DNA, the CDR3 is TGTGCCAGTAGTATAGTATCAGAAATGAACACTGAAGCTTTCTTT.

The genes are TRBV7-8 and TRBJ2-1; tentatively, D is TRBD2 (6 bases). CDR1 is SGHVS and CDR2 is FQNEAQ in the germline V gene. Trimming pared 1 base from V and 0 bases from J, leaving 7 bases between. This CDR3 is built from 15 residues. CDR3 DNA: TGTGCCAGCAGCTTAGACGGGAGCTCCTACAATGAGCAGTTCTTC. Translation: CASSLDGSSYNEQFF.

The chain joins TRBV5-6 to TRBJ2-2; TRBD1 might be the D (6 bases). Germline V gene sequence: CDR1 SGHDT, CDR2 YYEEEE. This CDR3 is 15 amino acids long. Trimming took off 2 bases at V and 5 bases at J, with 13 bases between the two ends. The CDR3 coding sequence is TGTGCCAGCAGCTTTCTCGCAGGGGTTACCGGGGAGCTGTTTTTT. Residues: CASSFLAGVTGELFF.

The chain joins TRBV10-2 to TRBJ2-2; 8 bases map to TRBD1. Looked up from germline, CDR1 is WSHSY and CDR2 is SAAADI. The length of the CDR3 is 17 residues. With V trimmed by 0 bases and J by 4 bases, 7 bases remained unmatched. CDR3 nucleotides: TGCGCCAGCAGTGAGTCGCGTGAGACAGGGGCCACCGGGGAGCTGTTTTTT. Encoded protein: CASSESRETGATGELFF.

The chain joins TRBV27 to TRBJ2-4; D is possibly TRBD1 (6 bases). Trimming stripped 6 bases from V and 6 bases from J, with 15 bases between. The CDR3 sequence is 14 residues long. CDR1 MNHEY and CDR2 SMNVEV come from the germline V gene (reference sequence). Here the CDR3 DNA reads TGTGCCAGCAGCTGGGGGCGTGGAGGAAACATTCAGTACTTC. Translating it yields CASSWGRGGNIQYF.

This rearrangement joins TRBV28 to TRBJ2-7; 11 bases are a match to TRBD2. The CDR3 covers 15 residues. CDR1 and CDR2 (germline): MDHEN, SYDVKM. Unmatched junction bases numbered 6, after V lost 8 bases and J lost 0 bases. This CDR3 is CASYLGTSGSYEQYF. In DNA form, the CDR3 reads TGTGCCAGCTACCTGGGGACTAGCGGCTCCTACGAGCAGTACTTC.

V gene TRBV2 combines with J gene TRBJ2-3; no reliable D call. V lost 4 bases, J lost 5 bases, and 7 bases lay in between. Germline CDR1 is SNHLY and CDR2 is FYNNEI. The CDR3 spans 12 residues. The CDR3 region has the DNA TGTGCCAGCAGTGCCGTCGTAGATACGCAGTATTTT. Residues: CASSAVVDTQYF.